One sample yielded the 5 T cell receptor beta chains listed below, sequenced in a study of T cells in Graves' hyperthyroidism and ophthalmopathy. Regions amplified from RNA transcripts were the TCR beta CDR3 regions. The TCR CDR3 first-round RT-PCR relied on the HTBI primer set. TCRdb reprocessed the multiplex PCR reads with MiXCR, giving one entry per CDR3 protein. Of around 800,000 distinct CDR3 sequences in the sample, 38% are singletons; the top ten hold about 8.9%. The sequenced sample consisted of blood. The receptors derive from a man aged 18 to 30 with Graves' hyperthyroidism.

This clonotype has a handful of counts. The CDR3 spells CASTPGGAASYEQYF. CDR3 nucleotides: TGTGCCAGCACCCCGGGGGGGGCGGCGTCCTACGAGCAGTACTTC. This sequence joins TRBV2 and TRBJ2-7; 8 bases fit TRBD2. This CDR3 contains 15 residues. Germline loops: CDR1 SNHLY, CDR2 FYNNEI. V was clipped by 7 bases and J by 1 base; unmatched bases: 9.

This clonotype occurred once. Given a much more abundant clone one base away, this may be a read error. The chain employs TRBV14 and TRBJ1-2, with D possibly TRBD1 on 5 matching bases. CDR1 SGHDN and CDR2 FVKESK come from the germline V gene. The CDR3 loop spans 13 amino acids. V was cut by 2 bases and J by 3 bases, with 7 bases left in between. As DNA, the CDR3 is TGTGCCAGCAGCCAACAGGGACACTATGGCTACACCTTC. It encodes CASSQQGHYGYTF.

This clonotype was observed at least ten times. This chain uses TRBV29-1 with TRBJ2-7, with D possibly being TRBD1 (6 bases). Trimming took 7 bases from V and 4 from J, leaving 17 bases between them. Germline-derived CDR1 and CDR2 are SQVTM and ANQGSEA. The CDR3 length is 13 residues. This CDR3 reads CSAHTGTRYEQYF. The DNA for the CDR3 is TGCAGCGCCCATACCGGGACACGATACGAGCAGTACTTC.

This clonotype was counted once. J is TRBJ2-7 and V is TRBV27, with TRBD2 matching 13 bases. The CDR3 extends over 18 amino acids. V was pared by 4 bases and J by 3 bases, with 12 bases of the junction left unmatched. Germline V lookup: CDR1 MNHEY, CDR2 SMNVEV (reference sequence). The CDR3 loop reads CASSSTPGLAGRFYEQYF. The CDR3, as DNA: TGTGCCAGCAGTTCCACACCGGGACTAGCGGGAAGGTTCTACGAGCAGTACTTC.

The chain uses TRBV25-1 and TRBJ1-5; D might be TRBD1 (5 bases). Germline V gene data show CDR1 as MGHDK and CDR2 as SYGVNS. The CDR3 is made up of 16 amino acids. Trimming left V 0 bases short and J 0 bases short, with 9 bases between. The CDR3 DNA follows: TGTGCCAGCAGTGAATATGGGGCCGGTAGCAATCAGCCCCAGCATTTT. The encoded protein is CASSEYGAGSNQPQHF.